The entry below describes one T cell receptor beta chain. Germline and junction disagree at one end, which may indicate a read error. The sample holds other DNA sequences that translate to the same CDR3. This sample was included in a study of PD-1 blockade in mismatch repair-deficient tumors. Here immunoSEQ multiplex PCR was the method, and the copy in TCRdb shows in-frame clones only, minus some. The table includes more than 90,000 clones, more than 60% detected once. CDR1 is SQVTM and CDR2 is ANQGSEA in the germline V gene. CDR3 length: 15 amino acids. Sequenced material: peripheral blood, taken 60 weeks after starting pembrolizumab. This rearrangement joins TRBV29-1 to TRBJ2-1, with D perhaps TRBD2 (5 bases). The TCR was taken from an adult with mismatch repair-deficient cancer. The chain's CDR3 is CSVEDPTGTYNEQFF. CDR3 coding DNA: TGTAGCGTTGAAGATCCGACCGGGACCTACAATGAGCAGTTCTTC.